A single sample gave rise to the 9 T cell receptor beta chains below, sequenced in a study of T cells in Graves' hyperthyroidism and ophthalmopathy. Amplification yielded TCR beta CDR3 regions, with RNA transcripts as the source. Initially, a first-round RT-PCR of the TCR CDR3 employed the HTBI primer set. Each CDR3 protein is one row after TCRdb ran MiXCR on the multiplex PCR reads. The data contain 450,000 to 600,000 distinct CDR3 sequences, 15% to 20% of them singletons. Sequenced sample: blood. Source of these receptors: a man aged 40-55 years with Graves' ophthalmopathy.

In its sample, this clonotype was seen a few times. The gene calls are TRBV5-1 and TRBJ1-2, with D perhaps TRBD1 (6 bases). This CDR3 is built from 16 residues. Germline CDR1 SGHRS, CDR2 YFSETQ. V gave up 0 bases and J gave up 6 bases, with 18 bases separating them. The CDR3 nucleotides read TGCGCCAGCAGCTTGGACGGGGGCCAGGTGAGCGATGGCTACACCTTC. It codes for CASSLDGGQVSDGYTF.

The chain's CDR3 is CSALQAGSGRLTGELFF. CDR3 DNA: TGCAGTGCCCTCCAAGCAGGCTCCGGACGGCTAACCGGGGAGCTGTTTTTT. This chain links TRBV20-1 with TRBJ2-2, with no clear D. The CDR3 sequence is 17 residues long. The germline V and J ends were trimmed by 6 bases and 5 bases, with 25 bases remaining between them. The germline gives CDR1 DFQATT, CDR2 SNEGSKA (reference sequence).

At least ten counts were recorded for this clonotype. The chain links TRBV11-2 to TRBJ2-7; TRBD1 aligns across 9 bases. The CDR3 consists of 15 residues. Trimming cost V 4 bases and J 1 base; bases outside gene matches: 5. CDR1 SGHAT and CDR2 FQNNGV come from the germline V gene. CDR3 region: CASSSDRGNSYEQYF. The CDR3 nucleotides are TGTGCCAGCAGCTCCGACAGGGGGAATTCCTACGAGCAGTACTTC.

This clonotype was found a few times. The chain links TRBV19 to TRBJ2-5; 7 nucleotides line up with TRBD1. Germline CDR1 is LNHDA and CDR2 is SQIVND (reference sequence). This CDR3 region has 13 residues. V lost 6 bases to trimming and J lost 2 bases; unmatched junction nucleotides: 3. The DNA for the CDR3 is TGTGCCAGTAGGGCGACAGGGCAAGAGACCCAGTACTTC. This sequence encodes CASRATGQETQYF.

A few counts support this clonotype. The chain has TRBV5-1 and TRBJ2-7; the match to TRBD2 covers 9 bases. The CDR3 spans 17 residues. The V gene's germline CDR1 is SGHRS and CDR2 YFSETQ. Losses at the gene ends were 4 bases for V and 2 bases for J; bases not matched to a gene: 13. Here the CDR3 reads CASSPGVAGEETYEQYF. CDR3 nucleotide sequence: TGCGCCAGCAGCCCTGGGGTAGCGGGAGAGGAAACCTACGAGCAGTACTTC.

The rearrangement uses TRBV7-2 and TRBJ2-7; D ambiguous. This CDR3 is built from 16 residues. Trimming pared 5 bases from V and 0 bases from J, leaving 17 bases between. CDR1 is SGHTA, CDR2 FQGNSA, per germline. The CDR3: CASSPRHDGISYEQYF. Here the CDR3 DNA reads TGTGCCAGCAGCCCGCGACATGACGGAATCTCCTACGAGCAGTACTTC. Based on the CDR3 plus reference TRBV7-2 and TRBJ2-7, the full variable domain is GAGVSQSPSNKVTEKGKDVELRCDPISGHTALYWYRQSLGQGLEFLIYFQGNSAPDKSGLPSDRFSAERTGGSVSTLTIQRTQQEDSAVYLCASSPRHDGISYEQYFGPGTRLTVT.

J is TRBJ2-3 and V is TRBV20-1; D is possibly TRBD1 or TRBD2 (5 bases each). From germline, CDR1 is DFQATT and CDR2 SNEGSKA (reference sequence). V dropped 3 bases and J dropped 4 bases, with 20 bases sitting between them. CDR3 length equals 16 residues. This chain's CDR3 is CSASQSQGLGADTQYF. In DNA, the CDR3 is TGCAGTGCTAGCCAAAGCCAGGGCCTCGGGGCAGATACGCAGTATTTT.

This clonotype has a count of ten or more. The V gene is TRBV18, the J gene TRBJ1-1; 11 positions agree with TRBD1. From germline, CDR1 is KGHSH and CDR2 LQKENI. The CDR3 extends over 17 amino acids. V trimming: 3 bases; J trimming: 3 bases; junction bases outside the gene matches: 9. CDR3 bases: TGTGCCAGCTCACCGACCGGACAGGGGGCGTTGGACACTGAAGCTTTCTTT. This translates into CASSPTGQGALDTEAFF.

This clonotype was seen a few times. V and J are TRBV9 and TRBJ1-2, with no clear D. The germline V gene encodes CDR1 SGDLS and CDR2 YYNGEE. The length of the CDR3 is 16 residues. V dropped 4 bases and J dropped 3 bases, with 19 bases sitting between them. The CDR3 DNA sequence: TGTGCCAGCAGCTCCACGGACCCCCGGGAGGACTATGGCTACACCTTC. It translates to CASSSTDPREDYGYTF. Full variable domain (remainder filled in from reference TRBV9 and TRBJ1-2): DSGVTQTPKHLITATGQRVTLRCSPRSGDLSVYWYQQSLDQGLQFLIQYYNGEERAKGNILERFSAQQFPDLHSELNLSSLELGDSALYFCASSSTDPREDYGYTFGSGTRLTVV.